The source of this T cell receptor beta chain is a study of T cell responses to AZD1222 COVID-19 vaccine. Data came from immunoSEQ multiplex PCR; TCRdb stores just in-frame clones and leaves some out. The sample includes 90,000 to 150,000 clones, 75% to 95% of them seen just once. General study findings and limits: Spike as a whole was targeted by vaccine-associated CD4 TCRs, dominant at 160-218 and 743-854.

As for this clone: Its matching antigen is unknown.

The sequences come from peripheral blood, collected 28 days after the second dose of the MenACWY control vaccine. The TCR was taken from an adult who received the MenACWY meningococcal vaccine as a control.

CDR3 DNA: TGTGCCAGCTCTCCTTCGACAGCCCCGGGCTATGGCTACACCTTC. Its translation is CASSPSTAPGYGYTF. The chain combines TRBV18 with TRBJ1-2; a possible D gene is TRBD1 (5 bases). In germline, CDR1 is KGHSH, CDR2 LQKENI. V lost 6 bases and J lost 4, with 18 bases in between. The CDR3 has 15 amino acids.